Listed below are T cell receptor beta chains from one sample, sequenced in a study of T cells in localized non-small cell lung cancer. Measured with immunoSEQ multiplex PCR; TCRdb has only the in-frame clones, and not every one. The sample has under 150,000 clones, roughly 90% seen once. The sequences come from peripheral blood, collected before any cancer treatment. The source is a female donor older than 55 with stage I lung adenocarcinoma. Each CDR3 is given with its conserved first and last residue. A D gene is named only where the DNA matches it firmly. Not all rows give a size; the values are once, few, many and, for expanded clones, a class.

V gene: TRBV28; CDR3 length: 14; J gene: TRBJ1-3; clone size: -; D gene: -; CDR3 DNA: TGTGCCAGCAGTTCAACAGGGACTGGAAACACCATATATTTT; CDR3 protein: CASSSTGTGNTIYF
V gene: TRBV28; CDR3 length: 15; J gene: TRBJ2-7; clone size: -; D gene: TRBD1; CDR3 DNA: TGTGCCAGCGAGAAACCCGGGACAGCATCAAGGGAGCAGTACTTC; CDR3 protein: CASEKPGTASREQYF
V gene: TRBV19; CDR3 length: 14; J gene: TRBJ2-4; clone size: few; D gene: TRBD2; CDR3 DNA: TGTGCCAGTAGTATGGGGACTAGTCAAAACATTCAGTACTTC; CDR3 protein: CASSMGTSQNIQYF
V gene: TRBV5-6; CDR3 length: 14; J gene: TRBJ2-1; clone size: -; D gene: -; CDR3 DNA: TGTGCCAGCAGCCCCGGACAGCTCCGCGATGAGCAGTTCTTC; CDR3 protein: CASSPGQLRDEQFF
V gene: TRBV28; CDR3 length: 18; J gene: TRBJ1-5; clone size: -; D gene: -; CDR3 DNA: TGTGCCAGCAGCATTTTAGGAGGGGAAGGGGATAGCAATCAGCCCCAGCATTTT; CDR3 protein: CASSILGGEGDSNQPQHF
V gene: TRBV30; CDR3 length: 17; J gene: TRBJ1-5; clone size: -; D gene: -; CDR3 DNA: TGTGCCTGGAGTTCTCTATGGGGGTCGTCTGGTAATCAGCCCCAGCATTTT; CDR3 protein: CAWSSLWGSSGNQPQHF
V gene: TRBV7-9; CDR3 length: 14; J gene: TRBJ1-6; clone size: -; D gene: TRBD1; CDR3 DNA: TGTGCCAGCAGACCTACAGGGGCGGATTCACCCCTCCACTTT; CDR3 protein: CASRPTGADSPLHF
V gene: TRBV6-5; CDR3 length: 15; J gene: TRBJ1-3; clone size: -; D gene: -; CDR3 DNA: TGTGCCAGCAGTCCCGGGACGGCCTCTGGAAACACCATATATTTT; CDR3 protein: CASSPGTASGNTIYF
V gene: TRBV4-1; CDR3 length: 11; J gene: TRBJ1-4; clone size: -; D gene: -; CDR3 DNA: TGCGCCAGCAGCCAAGGTCCCCTGCTGTTTTTT; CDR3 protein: CASSQGPLLFF
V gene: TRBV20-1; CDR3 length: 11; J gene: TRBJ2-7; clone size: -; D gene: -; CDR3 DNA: TGCAGTGCTTGGGACGGCTACGAGCAGTACTTC; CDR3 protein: CSAWDGYEQYF
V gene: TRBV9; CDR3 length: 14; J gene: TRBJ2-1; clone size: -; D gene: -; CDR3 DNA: TGTGCCAGCAGCGCTCTGGTCCCCTACAATGAGCAGTTCTTC; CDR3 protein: CASSALVPYNEQFF
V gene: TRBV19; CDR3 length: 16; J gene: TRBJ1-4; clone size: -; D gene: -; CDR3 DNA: TGTGCCAGTAGTATAGTGGGAGACCCACTTTTCGAAAAACTGTTTTTT; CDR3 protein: CASSIVGDPLFEKLFF
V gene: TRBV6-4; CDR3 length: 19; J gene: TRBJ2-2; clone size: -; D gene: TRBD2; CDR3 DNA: TGTGCCAGCAGCGAACTAGCGGGAGGTATACACGCGAACACCGGGGAGCTGTTTTTT; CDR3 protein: CASSELAGGIHANTGELFF
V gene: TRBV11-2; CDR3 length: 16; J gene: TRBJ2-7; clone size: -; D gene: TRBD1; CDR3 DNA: TGTGCCAGCAGCTTAGATCGGGACAGGGTCTTGTACGAGCAGTACTTC; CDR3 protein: CASSLDRDRVLYEQYF
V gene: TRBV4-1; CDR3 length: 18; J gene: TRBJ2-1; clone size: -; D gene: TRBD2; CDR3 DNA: TGCGCCAGCAGCCAAGGAATAGCGGGAGGCGGCTCCTACAATGAGCAGTTCTTC; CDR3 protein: CASSQGIAGGGSYNEQFF
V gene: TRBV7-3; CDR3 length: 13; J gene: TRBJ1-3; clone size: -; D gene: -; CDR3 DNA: TGTGCCAGCAGTCGAAGGTCGGGAGACACCATATATTTT; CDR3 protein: CASSRRSGDTIYF
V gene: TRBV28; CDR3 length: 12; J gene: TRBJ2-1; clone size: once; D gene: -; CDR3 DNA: TGTGCCAGCAGCACCTTTGCGAATGAGCAGTTCTTC; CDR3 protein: CASSTFANEQFF
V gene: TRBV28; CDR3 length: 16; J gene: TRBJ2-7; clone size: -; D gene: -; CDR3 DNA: TGTGCCAGCAGTTTAGAAAGCCTGGGCACTCGTGACGAGCAGTACTTC; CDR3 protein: CASSLESLGTRDEQYF
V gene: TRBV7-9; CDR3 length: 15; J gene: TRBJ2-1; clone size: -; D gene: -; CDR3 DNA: TGTGCCAGCAGCTTAACGGGTGGGAGTAGGGGTGAGCAGTTCTTC; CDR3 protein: CASSLTGGSRGEQFF
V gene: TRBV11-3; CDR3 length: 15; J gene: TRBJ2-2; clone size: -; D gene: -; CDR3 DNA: TGTGCCAGCAGCTTAGGACAGGCGAACACCGGGGAGCTGTTTTTT; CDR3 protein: CASSLGQANTGELFF